This passage covers 3 T cell receptor beta chains from one sample sequenced in a study of PD-1 blockade in classical Hodgkin lymphoma. Measured with immunoSEQ multiplex PCR; TCRdb has only the in-frame clones, and not every one. The sample holds about 97,000 clones; around four fifths are singletons and the top ten take 10% to 15%. All patients experienced relapse after autologous stem cell transplantation, and brentuximab vedotin exposure was variable. The sample in question was peripheral blood mononuclear cells (PBMCs), obtained at baseline. The receptors shown here come from a human donor with classical Hodgkin lymphoma.

The V call is TRBV12-5, the J call TRBJ1-3, with D possibly matching TRBD1 (6 bases). Trimming took 0 bases from V and 4 from J, leaving 25 bases between them. The CDR3 is 20 amino acids. The germline CDR1 and CDR2 sequences are LGHNT and FRNRAP. The CDR3 protein is CASGLVGRTAAYRAGNTIYF. Here the CDR3 DNA reads TGTGCTAGTGGTTTGGTAGGACGGACAGCGGCCTATCGGGCCGGAAACACCATATATTTT. The full variable domain, in which reference TRBV12-5 and TRBJ1-3 provide the parts outside the CDR3, is DARVTQTPRHKVTEMGQEVTMRCQPILGHNTVFWYRQTMMQGLELLAYFRNRAPLDDSGMPKDRFSAEMPDATLATLKIQPSEPRDSAVYFCASGLVGRTAAYRAGNTIYFGEGSWLTVV.

V and J are TRBV10-3 and TRBJ2-3, with 9 bases lining up with TRBD2. After removal of 6 bases from V and 1 base from J, the junction contained 2 bases not matched to a gene. Germline V gene lookup returns CDR1 ENHRY and CDR2 SYGVKD. The CDR3 totals 14 residues. This CDR3 is CAIRSSGGTDTQYF. The CDR3 DNA sequence: TGTGCCATCAGATCTAGCGGGGGCACAGATACGCAGTATTTT.

The gene calls are TRBV29-1 and TRBJ2-3, with D tentatively TRBD2 (5 bases). Per germline, CDR1 SQVTM and CDR2 ANQGSEA. The CDR3 is 14 residues long. Trimming pared 5 bases from V and 1 base from J, leaving 13 bases between. The CDR3 nucleotides are TGCAGCGTTCGGGCGAGGGCGGGCACAGATACGCAGTATTTT. This translates into CSVRARAGTDTQYF.